This T cell receptor (beta chain) was captured by sequencing in a study of CD8 T cells in Susac syndrome. Study conclusions and caveats: The study's TCR sequencing and HLA analysis covered a relatively small number of individuals, and the study acknowledged this.

To note about this clonotype: What it binds is unknown.

Random-hexamer reverse transcription was applied to roughly 0.5 to 1 ug RNA. Coverage of TCR beta CDR3 amplification by immunoSEQ multiplex PCR extended to 54 Vbeta and 13 Jbeta. MiXCR, applied by TCRdb to the immunoSEQ multiplex PCR reads, yields one record per CDR3 protein. The sample lists 150,000 to 200,000 distinct CDR3 sequences, roughly 91% occurring once. TCR beta sequencing covered blood CD8+ and CD4+ T cells. Negative isolation yielded CD8+ and CD4+ T cells; FACS enriched TEMRA cells. V shed 5 bases and J 4 bases; nucleotides not matched to a gene: 6. The CDR3 has 16 residues. Germline-derived CDR1 and CDR2 are SGHRS and YFSETQ.

The rearrangement uses TRBV5-1 and TRBJ2-2, with 12 bases that match TRBD2. This clonotype originated in a human donor with Susac syndrome. The sample consisted of CD4+ T cells from PBMCs. CDR3 loop: CASRLTSGGVTGELFF. CDR3 DNA: TGCGCCAGCAGACTGACTAGCGGGGGAGTCACCGGGGAGCTGTTTTTT. Drawing the rest from reference TRBV5-1 and TRBJ2-2, the complete variable domain is KAGVTQTPRYLIKTRGQQVTLSCSPISGHRSVSWYQQTPGQGLQFLFEYFSETQRNKGNFPGRFSGRQFSNSRSEMNVSTLELGDSALYLCASRLTSGGVTGELFFGEGSRLTVL.